A single sample gave rise to the 18 T cell receptor beta chains below, sequenced in a study of T-cell memory formation after mild COVID-19. MiXCR, run by TCRdb on the 5' RACE reads, gives a single entry per CDR3 protein. The table shows nearly 200,000 distinct CDR3 sequences, with approximately 16% occurring only once. Sequencing used PBMCs or a T cell subset sorted from them (not recorded which). All receptors come from an adult woman who had mild COVID-19 (a few samples of this study predate the infection). Cell type and time point are not known.

The chain couples TRBV18 to TRBJ2-1; a weak D match, TRBD1 (5 bases). The CDR3 sequence is 13 residues long. CDR1 and CDR2 (germline): KGHSH, LQKENI. The V end was cut by 3 bases, the J end by 9 bases, with 12 bases between. This CDR3 is CASSPRRASEQFF. Written as DNA, the CDR3 is TGTGCCAGCTCACCCCGCAGGGCAAGTGAGCAGTTCTTC.

The V gene is TRBV20-1, the J gene TRBJ2-5; D ambiguous. The CDR3 extends over 11 amino acids. CDR1 and CDR2 (germline): DFQATT, SNEGSKA (reference sequence). The germline V and J ends were trimmed by 4 bases and 5 bases, with 8 bases remaining between them. CDR3 sequence reads: CSATQSETQYF. In DNA, the CDR3 is TGCAGTGCTACCCAGTCGGAGACCCAGTACTTC.

The rearrangement joins TRBV7-2 to TRBJ1-6; D perhaps matches TRBD1 (5 bases). The germline V gene encodes CDR1 SGHTA and CDR2 FQGNSA. Deletions cut 4 bases from V and 0 bases from J, with 19 bases between. This CDR3 spans 19 amino acids. Here the CDR3 DNA reads TGTGCCAGCAGCTCCCCCTTCGACAGATCTTACTCCTATAATTCACCCCTCCACTTT. This translates into CASSSPFDRSYSYNSPLHF.

This clonotype has only a few counts. V and J are TRBV11-3 and TRBJ1-1, with unresolved D. The CDR3 runs to 15 residues. Trimming pared 5 bases from V and 3 bases from J, leaving 16 bases between. Germline V gives CDR1 SGHNT, CDR2 YENEEA. For the CDR3, the DNA is TGTGCCAGCAGCCAGACTGGGAACGCATACACTGAAGCTTTCTTT. It codes for CASSQTGNAYTEAFF.

The table lists this clonotype with many counts. The CDR3: CASSPVLSGRARHGEQFF. The CDR3 nucleotides are TGTGCCAGCTCACCAGTTCTTAGCGGGAGGGCCCGCCATGGTGAGCAGTTCTTC. V usage is TRBV18 and J usage is TRBJ2-1; 11 nucleotides line up with TRBD2. This CDR3 contains 18 residues. Germline V gene sequence: CDR1 KGHSH, CDR2 LQKENI. The trim removed 2 bases at V and 9 bases at J, leaving 15 bases unmatched.

The chain couples TRBV6-5 to TRBJ1-2; D not certain. Germline loops: CDR1 MNHEY, CDR2 SVGAGI. Trimming cost V 0 bases and J 7 bases, with 12 bases left between them. The CDR3 runs to 14 residues. The CDR3 coding sequence is TGTGCCAGCAGTTACTCGATGGGCGGGCCTGGCTACACCTTC. The encoded protein is CASSYSMGGPGYTF.

This clonotype was seen a handful of times. The rearrangement joins TRBV20-1 to TRBJ1-2, with D perhaps TRBD1 (6 bases). The CDR3 contains 16 residues. Germline V gene data show CDR1 as DFQATT and CDR2 as SNEGSKA (reference sequence). V lost 1 base and J lost 2, with 17 bases in between. CDR3 protein: CSARGQGPDFNYGYTF. The CDR3 DNA sequence: TGCAGTGCTAGAGGCCAGGGGCCGGATTTCAACTATGGCTACACCTTC.

This chain joins TRBV12-3 or TRBV12-4 and TRBJ1-5; D gene uncertain. The V and J ends lost 2 bases and 4 bases respectively, with 6 bases between them. The CDR3 covers 13 residues. DNA of the CDR3: TGTGCCAGCAGTTTAACTTCGAATCAGCCCCAGCATTTT. Its translation: CASSLTSNQPQHF.

There are a few counts of this clonotype. The gene calls are TRBV14 and TRBJ2-2; 8 nucleotides line up with TRBD1. The junction had 7 bases not matched to a gene; V was cut back by 6 bases and J by 7 bases. This CDR3 comprises 14 residues. The germline CDR1 and CDR2 sequences are SGHDN and FVKESK. The CDR3 DNA reads as TGTGCCAGCAGGGACAGGGTCGATGGCGGGGAGCTGTTTTTT. Its translation is CASRDRVDGGELFF.

This chain links TRBV6-5 with TRBJ2-7; 9 bases fit TRBD1. There are 15 residues in the CDR3. The germline V gene has CDR1 MNHEY and CDR2 SVGAGI. After removal of 4 bases from V and 0 bases from J, the junction contained 4 bases not matched to a gene. CDR3 in amino acids: CASSWDRASSYEQYF. The CDR3 coding sequence is TGTGCCAGCAGTTGGGACAGGGCGAGCTCCTACGAGCAGTACTTC.

CDR3 sequence (DNA): TGCAGTGCTAGAAACAGGGTCCACGAGCAGTACTTC. It specifies CSARNRVHEQYF. J is TRBJ2-7 and V is TRBV20-1; a weak D match, TRBD1 (6 bases). CDR3 size: 12 residues. Germline CDR1 is DFQATT and CDR2 is SNEGSKA (reference sequence). Trimming took 2 bases from V and 5 from J, leaving 10 bases between them.

This clonotype was counted a few times. V is TRBV12-3 or TRBV12-4 and J is TRBJ2-3, with 12 bases lining up with TRBD2. This CDR3 region has 17 residues. Trimming at V came to 7 bases and at J to 0 bases, leaving 8 bases not matched to a gene. The CDR3 loop is CASTWTSGASSTDTQYF. Here the CDR3 DNA reads TGTGCCAGCACCTGGACTAGCGGGGCCTCTAGCACAGATACGCAGTATTTT.

This clonotype occurred a few times. The rearrangement links TRBV6-2 or TRBV6-3 to TRBJ1-5, with unresolved D. Trimming pared 2 bases from V and 7 bases from J, leaving 9 bases between. This CDR3 spans 13 amino acids. Germline V gene sequence: CDR1 MNHEY, CDR2 SVGEGT. The CDR3 sequence is CASSYAGGQPQHF. The CDR3 DNA reads TGTGCCAGCAGTTACGCCGGTGGGCAGCCCCAGCATTTT.

The sample holds many counts of this clonotype. The chain employs TRBV20-1 and TRBJ2-3; D not certain. This CDR3 is 11 amino acids long. Germline V gene data show CDR1 as DFQATT and CDR2 as SNEGSKA (reference sequence). The V gene lost 5 bases and the J gene lost 6 bases, with 9 bases spanning the gap. This CDR3 reads CSALRQDTQYF. Written as DNA, the CDR3 is TGCAGTGCTCTCAGGCAGGATACGCAGTATTTT.

This clonotype appeared a few times. The chain combines TRBV19 with TRBJ2-7; D possibly corresponds to TRBD2 (5 bases). The germline CDR1 and CDR2 sequences are LNHDA and SQIVND (reference sequence). With 6 bases removed from V and 1 base from J, the gap between germline ends came to 16 bases. CDR3 length: 15 amino acids. CDR3 bases: TGTGCCAGTAGCACCCAGGACTTCAGTTCCTACGAGCAGTACTTC. Amino acids: CASSTQDFSSYEQYF.

This clonotype appeared a few times. This chain uses TRBV20-1 with TRBJ2-7; D gene ambiguous. Between the trimmed V and J ends, which lost 3 bases and 0 bases, there was a span of 12 bases. This CDR3 comprises 14 residues. Germline loops: CDR1 DFQATT, CDR2 SNEGSKA (reference sequence). DNA for the CDR3: TGCAGTGCTAGTCAGCGCAAGAGCTCCTACGAGCAGTACTTC. Its protein product is CSASQRKSSYEQYF.

CDR3 in amino acids: CASTDTGGAKAFF. Here the CDR3 DNA reads TGTGCCAGCACCGATACAGGGGGGGCTAAAGCTTTCTTT. The chain is built from TRBV6-5 and TRBJ1-1; 8 bases match TRBD1. The ends lost 7 bases at V and 9 bases at J; junction bases unmatched: 10. The V gene's germline CDR1 is MNHEY and CDR2 SVGAGI. CDR3 length equals 13 residues.

The V call is TRBV6-2 or TRBV6-3, the J call TRBJ2-5; D is possibly TRBD2 (5 bases). Trimming took off 8 bases at V and 7 bases at J, with 14 bases between the two ends. The CDR3 loop spans 12 amino acids. Germline V lookup: CDR1 MNHEY, CDR2 SVGEGT. CDR3 nucleotides: TGTGCCAGCGCTTACACACGGGGGACCCAGTACTTC. This translates into CASAYTRGTQYF.